Shown below are 32 T cell receptor beta chains from a single sample sequenced in a study of T cell responses to AZD1222 COVID-19 vaccine (dated by TCRdb to 2020 to 2022). Library construction relied on the immunoSEQ multiplex PCR assay. The table comes from immuneACCESS by way of TCRdb, which keeps in-frame sequences with V and J called. Part of the clones is missing from these tables; in studies checked, under half for an unresolved V gene and the rest for unknown reasons. The sample yields around 78,000 clones; around 90% were counted once. The ten largest make up 1.2% to 1.5% of the sample. In the paper's terms, the time point label means: about 28 days (+/-7) after the second vaccine dose. The sequenced sample was peripheral blood, obtained 28 days after the second AZD1222 dose. These receptors were collected from an adult who received the AZD1222 COVID-19 vaccine.

This chain uses TRBV4-1 with TRBJ1-1; TRBD1 agrees at 7 bases. CDR1 and CDR2 (germline): MGHRA, YSYEKL. V lost 5 bases to trimming and J lost 6 bases; unmatched junction nucleotides: 12. This CDR3 is 15 amino acids long. In DNA form, the CDR3 reads TGCGCCAGCAGCGTGGGGACAGCGGCCGAGGCTGAAGCTTTCTTT. This codes for CASSVGTAAEAEAFF.

This chain joins TRBV30 and TRBJ1-5, with 7 bases lining up with TRBD1. Germline V gene sequence: CDR1 GTSNPN, CDR2 SVGIG (reference sequence). The ends lost 3 bases at V and 5 bases at J; junction bases unmatched: 4. CDR3 size: 13 residues. The CDR3 here is CAWSGQDYQPQHF. DNA of the CDR3: TGTGCCTGGAGCGGACAGGACTATCAGCCCCAGCATTTT.

This clone was counted a single time. The chain joins TRBV5-4 to TRBJ2-3; 12 nucleotides line up with TRBD2. The J segment lost 3 bases and the V segment lost 2 bases, leaving 4 bases of the junction unmatched. Per germline, CDR1 SGHNT and CDR2 YYREEE (reference sequence). This CDR3 contains 16 residues. The CDR3 DNA follows: TGTGCCAGCAGCTTACTAGCGGGGGGTTGGACAGATACGCAGTATTTT. This translates into CASSLLAGGWTDTQYF.

This chain connects TRBV9 to TRBJ2-1, with D possibly being TRBD1 or TRBD2 (5 bases each). The CDR3 loop spans 14 amino acids. V was shortened by 4 bases and J by 8 bases, with 16 bases between the two germline ends. CDR1 and CDR2 (germline): SGDLS, YYNGEE. In nucleotides, the CDR3 is TGTGCCAGCAGCCTCGGGACGAAACCTCATGAGCAGTTCTTC. Encoded protein: CASSLGTKPHEQFF.

The sample holds one count of this clone. This chain joins TRBV2 and TRBJ1-1, with D tentatively TRBD1 (6 bases). Germline assignment: CDR1 SNHLY and CDR2 FYNNEI. The ends were cut back, 4 bases at V and 3 bases at J, with 9 bases in the middle. CDR3 length equals 13 residues. This chain's CDR3 is CASSGDTYTEAFF. The CDR3 DNA follows: TGTGCCAGCAGTGGGGACACCTACACTGAAGCTTTCTTT.

J is TRBJ1-6 and V is TRBV2, with D hard to call. There are 17 residues in the CDR3. Germline CDR1 and CDR2: SNHLY and FYNNEI. The V end was cut by 3 bases, the J end by 2 bases, with 14 bases between. CDR3: CASSDPGSGAYNSPLHF. CDR3 DNA sequence: TGTGCCAGCAGTGATCCGGGGTCGGGCGCCTATAATTCACCCCTCCACTTT.

The chain carries TRBV28 and TRBJ1-5; D possibly corresponds to TRBD1 (6 bases). CDR3 length: 14 residues. Germline loops: CDR1 MDHEN, CDR2 SYDVKM. Trimming took off 5 bases at V and 7 bases at J, with 15 bases between the two ends. In DNA, the CDR3 is TGTGCCAGCAGTACTAGGGGGGTTTCCCAGCCCCAGCATTTT. Protein product: CASSTRGVSQPQHF.

The chain links TRBV7-9 to TRBJ1-2; TRBD1 matches at 7 bases. The germline gives CDR1 SEHNR, CDR2 FQNEAQ (reference sequence). With V trimmed by 1 base and J by 6 bases, 2 bases remained unmatched. The CDR3 runs to 13 residues. Written as DNA, the CDR3 is TGTGCCAGCAGCTTAGGACAGGGTAATGGCTACACCTTC. Protein product: CASSLGQGNGYTF.

This clone has only one observation. The V call is TRBV4-3, the J call TRBJ1-2, with a possible D match to TRBD1 (5 bases). Germline values: CDR1 LGHNA, CDR2 YSLEER. V gave up 1 base and J gave up 5 bases, with 17 bases separating them. CDR3 size: 16 residues. The CDR3 loop reads CASSQVPGGGSYGYTF. The CDR3 DNA reads as TGCGCCAGCAGCCAAGTCCCCGGGGGAGGGTCGTATGGCTACACCTTC.

V is TRBV4-2 and J is TRBJ2-2, with TRBD1 matching over 8 bases. Germline CDR1 LGHNA, CDR2 YNFKEQ. CDR3 length: 14 amino acids. Unmatched junction bases numbered 3, after V lost 4 bases and J lost 5 bases. The CDR3 nucleotides are TGTGCCAGCAGCCCACAGGGGGTGACCGGGGAGCTGTTTTTT. This codes for CASSPQGVTGELFF.

The J gene is TRBJ1-5, the V gene TRBV28; 7 bases line up with TRBD1. Germline V gene data show CDR1 as MDHEN and CDR2 as SYDVKM. The length of the CDR3 is 14 residues. Trimming took 6 bases from V and 6 from J; bases not matched to a gene: 8. Written as DNA, the CDR3 is TGTGCCAGCAGCTGGTACCAGGGGGGTCAGCCCCAGCATTTT. This sequence encodes CASSWYQGGQPQHF.

The chain employs TRBV30 and TRBJ2-1; D uncertain. CDR3 length equals 11 residues. The V and J ends lost 1 base and 9 bases respectively, with 7 bases between them. Germline V lookup: CDR1 GTSNPN, CDR2 SVGIG (reference sequence). This CDR3 is CAWSDQSEQFF. The CDR3 DNA follows: TGTGCCTGGAGTGACCAGAGTGAGCAGTTCTTC.

The chain combines TRBV7-7 with TRBJ2-1, with 7 positions matching TRBD2. The CDR3 is 17 residues long. The J segment lost 0 bases and the V segment lost 3 bases, leaving 8 bases of the junction unmatched. Germline V gene data show CDR1 as SSHAT and CDR2 as FNYEAQ (reference sequence). CDR3 in DNA: TGTGCCAGCAGCTTCCGACCGGGGGGTGGCTCCTACAATGAGCAGTTCTTC. Translating it yields CASSFRPGGGSYNEQFF.

This chain uses TRBV18 with TRBJ1-4; tentatively, D is TRBD1 (5 bases). The CDR3 runs 16 residues. V lost 0 bases and J 8 bases, leaving 16 bases between the germline ends. Germline CDR1 and CDR2: KGHSH and LQKENI. As DNA, the CDR3 is TGTGCCAGCTCACCACCGATCAAGGGGCGGCAAGAAAAACTGTTTTTT. It is translated as CASSPPIKGRQEKLFF.

The DNA of the CDR3 is TGTGCCAGCAGTAACAGGGGGCAAGGTGAAGCTTTCTTT. It translates to CASSNRGQGEAFF. The chain combines TRBV6-6 with TRBJ1-1; 9 positions agree with TRBD1. V was clipped by 5 bases and J by 7 bases; unmatched bases: 5. The germline CDR1 and CDR2 sequences are MNHNY and SVGAGI (reference sequence). The CDR3 sequence is 13 residues long.

This clone showed up just once. V gene TRBV10-3 combines with J gene TRBJ2-7, with unresolved D. V was clipped by 4 bases and J by 7 bases, with 17 bases between them. The CDR3 is 14 amino acids. CDR1 ENHRY and CDR2 SYGVKD come from the germline V gene. CDR3 sequence reads: CAISANQVVREQYF. CDR3 nucleotide sequence: TGTGCCATCAGTGCCAACCAAGTCGTCCGGGAGCAGTACTTC.

The CDR3 protein is CAISESLSGHQETQYF. CDR3 nucleotides: TGTGCCATCAGTGAGTCTTTAAGCGGGCATCAAGAGACCCAGTACTTC. This chain uses TRBV10-3 with TRBJ2-5, with D possibly TRBD2 on 6 matching bases. Trimming left V 0 bases short and J 2 bases short, with 13 bases between. The CDR3 covers 16 residues. Germline V lookup: CDR1 ENHRY, CDR2 SYGVKD.

The CDR3 DNA reads as TGTGCCTGGAGGGGCATACCTTCCTATGGCTACACCTTC. Protein sequence: CAWRGIPSYGYTF. V and J are TRBV30 and TRBJ1-2; D uncertain. Germline V gives CDR1 GTSNPN, CDR2 SVGIG (reference sequence). The ends were cut back, 3 bases at V and 4 bases at J, with 12 bases in the middle. The CDR3 consists of 13 residues.

In DNA form, the CDR3 reads TGTGCCAGTAGTATCTGGACGGCCGGAGGCGGGGAGCTGTTTTTT. Residues: CASSIWTAGGGELFF. The chain carries TRBV19 and TRBJ2-2, with D perhaps TRBD2 (5 bases). Germline V gene lookup returns CDR1 LNHDA and CDR2 SQIVND (reference sequence). The CDR3 length is 15 residues. V was trimmed by 3 bases and J by 7 bases, leaving 15 bases between them.

The V gene is TRBV9, the J gene TRBJ1-3; possibly TRBD1 for D (6 bases). The CDR3 length is 15 residues. Per germline, CDR1 SGDLS and CDR2 YYNGEE. V was clipped by 4 bases and J by 4 bases, with 15 bases between them. The CDR3, as DNA: TGTGCCAGCAGCTACAGGGAGGGGGTCGGAAACACCATATATTTT. This gives the protein CASSYREGVGNTIYF.

This sequence joins TRBV18 and TRBJ2-1; maybe TRBD1 (6 bases). This CDR3 has 14 residues. The germline V gene has CDR1 KGHSH and CDR2 LQKENI. The V end lost 1 base, the J end lost 9 bases, and 13 bases lay between the germline ends. The CDR3, as DNA: TGTGCCAGCTCACCACGGACAGAATCGAGTGAGCAGTTCTTC. Its translation: CASSPRTESSEQFF. Full variable domain (rest looked up from reference TRBV18 and TRBJ2-1): NAGVMQNPRHLVRRRGQEARLRCSPMKGHSHVYWYRQLPEEGLKFMVYLQKENIIDESGMPKERFSAEFPKEGPSILRIQQVVRGDSAAYFCASSPRTESSEQFFGPGTRLTVL.

The rearrangement uses TRBV2 and TRBJ2-7; D is unclear. CDR1 and CDR2 from the germline V gene are SNHLY and FYNNEI. The CDR3 consists of 15 residues. V lost 3 bases to trimming and J lost 0 bases, with 12 bases between them. The CDR3 here is CASSDPLFSSYEQYF. CDR3 DNA: TGTGCCAGCAGTGATCCCCTATTCAGCTCCTACGAGCAGTACTTC.

CDR3 bases: TGTGCCAGCAGCTCGACAGAATACGAGCAGTACTTC. Protein sequence: CASSSTEYEQYF. The J gene is TRBJ2-7, the V gene TRBV7-2, with TRBD1 as a possible D gene (5 bases). This CDR3 region has 12 residues. V was cut by 4 bases and J by 4 bases, with 8 bases left in between. The germline V gene encodes CDR1 SGHTA and CDR2 FQGNSA.

This clone was observed once. The V gene is TRBV27, the J gene TRBJ2-5; TRBD2 aligns across 10 bases. Germline V CDR1 and CDR2: MNHEY, SMNVEV (reference sequence). CDR3 length: 16 residues. Trimming removed 5 bases from V and 3 bases from J; junction bases left unmatched: 9. The CDR3 loop reads CASSPHHSGGEETQYF. The CDR3 nucleotides read TGTGCCAGCAGTCCCCACCACAGCGGGGGGGAAGAGACCCAGTACTTC.

The chain employs TRBV4-1 and TRBJ1-5; D is uncertain. Germline V lookup: CDR1 MGHRA, CDR2 YSYEKL. CDR3 size: 15 residues. Trimming left V 0 bases short and J 6 bases short, with 12 bases between. In nucleotides, the CDR3 is TGCGCCAGCAGCCAAGATTTGGGGTTGGGTCAGCCCCAGCATTTT. Translating it yields CASSQDLGLGQPQHF.

The chain uses TRBV7-2 and TRBJ1-6; TRBD1 matches 7 bases. This CDR3 region has 18 residues. Per the germline V gene, CDR1 is SGHTA and CDR2 is FQGNSA. V gave up 6 bases and J gave up 0 bases; unmatched junction bases: 11. CDR3 bases: TGTGCCAGCAGTTCGACACAGGGGTTTGGCTCCTATAATTCACCCCTCCACTTT. This gives the protein CASSSTQGFGSYNSPLHF.

This clone was seen once. The rearrangement joins TRBV28 to TRBJ1-6; possible D gene TRBD1, 5 bases. Germline values: CDR1 MDHEN, CDR2 SYDVKM. The CDR3 is 14 amino acids. V was clipped by 5 bases and J by 9 bases, with 14 bases between them. The CDR3 loop reads CASSRTGGSSPLHF. The CDR3 nucleotides are TGTGCCAGCAGTCGTACGGGGGGGAGTTCACCCCTCCACTTT. Variable domain in full (rest from reference TRBV28 and TRBJ1-6): DVKVTQSSRYLVKRTGEKVFLECVQDMDHENMFWYRQDPGLGLRLIYFSYDVKMKEKGDIPEGYSVSREKKERFSLILESASTNQTSMYLCASSRTGGSSPLHFGNGTRLTVT.

The chain carries TRBV3-1 (or the pseudogene TRBV3-2) and TRBJ2-1; 13 bases are shared with TRBD2. In germline, CDR1 is LGHDT, CDR2 YNNKEL (reference sequence). The CDR3 sequence is 15 residues long. Trimming at V came to 4 bases and at J to 7 bases, leaving 4 bases not matched to a gene. DNA of the CDR3: TGTGCCAGCAGCCCAACTAGCGGGGGGGAGAATGAGCAGTTCTTC. Protein product: CASSPTSGGENEQFF.

This chain uses TRBV9 with TRBJ2-3; 10 nucleotides align to TRBD2. The ends lost 4 bases at V and 2 bases at J; junction bases unmatched: 13. This CDR3 contains 18 residues. Germline V gives CDR1 SGDLS, CDR2 YYNGEE. CDR3 residues: CASSPGRSGGVPTDTQYF. The CDR3 nucleotides read TGTGCCAGCAGCCCTGGGAGGAGCGGGGGGGTCCCCACAGATACGCAGTATTTT.

The chain employs TRBV18 and TRBJ2-5, with a possible D match to TRBD1 (5 bases). The CDR3 spans 14 residues. Germline V gene lookup returns CDR1 KGHSH and CDR2 LQKENI. Trimming took off 2 bases at V and 0 bases at J, with 7 bases between the two ends. The CDR3 bases are TGTGCCAGCTCACCATACAGGTACCAAGAGACCCAGTACTTC. It is translated as CASSPYRYQETQYF.

The gene calls are TRBV9 and TRBJ1-1; TRBD1 matches at 7 bases. This CDR3 has 15 residues. The germline V gene has CDR1 SGDLS and CDR2 YYNGEE. V shed 3 bases, J shed 3 bases, and the junction held 8 bases outside the gene matches. The DNA of the CDR3 is TGTGCCAGCAGCGACTCGACAGGGATGGACACTGAAGCTTTCTTT. Translation: CASSDSTGMDTEAFF.

CDR3 nucleotides: TGTGCCAGCAGCCAAGATAACTGGGACAGGAGTAACGAGCAGTACTTC. It is translated as CASSQDNWDRSNEQYF. The V call is TRBV4-2, the J call TRBJ2-7; 8 bases agree with TRBD1. The CDR3 loop spans 16 amino acids. Germline values: CDR1 LGHNA, CDR2 YNFKEQ. The J segment lost 5 bases and the V segment lost 0 bases, leaving 9 bases of the junction unmatched.